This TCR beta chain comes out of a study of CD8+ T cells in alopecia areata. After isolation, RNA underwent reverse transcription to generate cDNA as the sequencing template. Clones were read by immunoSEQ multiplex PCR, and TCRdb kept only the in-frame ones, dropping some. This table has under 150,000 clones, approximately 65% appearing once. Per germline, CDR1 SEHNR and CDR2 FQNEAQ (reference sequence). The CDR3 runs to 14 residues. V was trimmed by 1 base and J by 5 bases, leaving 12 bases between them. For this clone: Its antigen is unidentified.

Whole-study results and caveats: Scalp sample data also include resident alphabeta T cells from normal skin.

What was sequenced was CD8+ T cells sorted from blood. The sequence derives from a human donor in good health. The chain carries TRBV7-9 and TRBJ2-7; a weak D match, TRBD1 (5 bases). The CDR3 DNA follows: TGTGCCAGCAGCTTAGAGGGGCCCCAGCACGAGCAGTACTTC. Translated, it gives CASSLEGPQHEQYF.